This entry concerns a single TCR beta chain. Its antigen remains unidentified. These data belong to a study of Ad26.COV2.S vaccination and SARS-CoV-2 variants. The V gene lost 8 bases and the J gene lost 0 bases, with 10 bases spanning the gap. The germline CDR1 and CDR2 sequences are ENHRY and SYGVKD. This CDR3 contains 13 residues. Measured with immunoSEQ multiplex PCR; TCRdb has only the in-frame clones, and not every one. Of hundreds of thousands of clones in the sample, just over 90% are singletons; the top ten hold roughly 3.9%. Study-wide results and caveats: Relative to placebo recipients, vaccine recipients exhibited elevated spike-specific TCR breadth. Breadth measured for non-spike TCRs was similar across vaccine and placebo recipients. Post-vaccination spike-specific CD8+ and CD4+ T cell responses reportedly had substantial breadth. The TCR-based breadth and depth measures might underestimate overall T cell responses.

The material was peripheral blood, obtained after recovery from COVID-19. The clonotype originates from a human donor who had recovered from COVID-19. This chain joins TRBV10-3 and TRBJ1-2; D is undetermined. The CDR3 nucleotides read TGTGCCATCCTGGCAGGCGCTAACTATGGCTACACCTTC. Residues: CAILAGANYGYTF.